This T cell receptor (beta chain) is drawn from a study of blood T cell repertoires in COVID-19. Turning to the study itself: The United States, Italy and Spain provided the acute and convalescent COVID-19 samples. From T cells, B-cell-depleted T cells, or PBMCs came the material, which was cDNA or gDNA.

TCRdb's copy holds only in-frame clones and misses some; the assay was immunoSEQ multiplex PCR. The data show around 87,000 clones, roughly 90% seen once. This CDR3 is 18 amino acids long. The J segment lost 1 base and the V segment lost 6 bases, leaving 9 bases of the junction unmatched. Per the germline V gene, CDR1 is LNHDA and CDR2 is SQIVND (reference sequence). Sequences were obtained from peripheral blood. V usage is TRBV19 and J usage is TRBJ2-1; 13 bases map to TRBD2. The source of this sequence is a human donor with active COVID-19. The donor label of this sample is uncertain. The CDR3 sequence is CASSQILAGGPSYNEQFF. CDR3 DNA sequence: TGTGCCAGTAGCCAAATACTAGCGGGGGGGCCTTCCTACAATGAGCAGTTCTTC.